Below are 18 T cell receptor beta chains sequenced from a single sample in a study of read filtering for tumor transcriptome and immune sequencing (dated by TCRdb to the early 2020s). TCRdb shows the sequencer as Illumina HiSeq 4000. Starting from roughly 440 ng RNA, TCR libraries were constructed with the Immunoverse kit using molecular barcoded adaptors that cover the alpha/delta and beta/gamma chains. Starting from the raw public reads, TCRdb applied fastp trimming at Q25, assembled clones with MiXCR and retained in-frame beta chains. For every CDR3 protein sequence, its rows merge into one entry that carries the most common genes and DNA. The sample table records tens of thousands of distinct CDR3 sequences; more than 20% of these occur just once. The top ten hold roughly 15% of the sample. Specimen: a population of CD138-negative cells sorted from bone marrow. This specimen's cell subset or site label, interpreted: bone marrow mononuclear cells depleted of CD138+ plasma/myeloma cells by negative magnetic selection. Receptor source: a donor at least 40 years old with multiple myeloma.

In its sample, this clonotype was seen many times. The chain joins TRBV28 to TRBJ2-1; maybe TRBD1 (5 bases). Deletions cut 3 bases from V and 9 bases from J, with 15 bases between. CDR1 and CDR2 (germline): MDHEN, SYDVKM. This CDR3 is 14 amino acids long. The CDR3 loop reads CASSFRVVRGEQFF. The CDR3 region has the DNA TGTGCCAGCAGTTTCAGGGTCGTTAGGGGTGAGCAGTTCTTC.

As for this clonotype: Since a far larger clone is one base different, this is likely a read error. The rearrangement joins TRBV11-2 to TRBJ2-2; D may correspond to TRBD1 or TRBD2 (5 bases each). The CDR3 has 17 residues. The germline V gene encodes CDR1 SGHAT and CDR2 FQNNGV. The DNA for the CDR3 is TGTGCCAGCAGCTTAGAACGGGCTGGGGCGAACACCGGGAAGCTGTTTTTT. Encoded protein: CASSLERAGANTGKLFF. The complete variable domain, with remaining parts taken from reference TRBV11-2 and TRBJ2-2, reads EAGVAQSPRYKIIEKRQSVAFWCNPISGHATLYWYQQILGQGPKLLIQFQNNGVVDDSQLPKDRFSAERLKGVDSTLKIQPAKLEDSAVYLCASSLERAGANTGKLFFGEGSRLTVL.

This clonotype has just a few counts. This may be a read error, as it is one base from a much larger clone. The chain is built from TRBV13 and TRBJ2-1; TRBD1 matches 8 bases. The germline V gene encodes CDR1 PRHDT and CDR2 FYEKMQ (reference sequence). J gave up 9 bases and V 3 bases, and 7 bases lay outside the gene matches. CDR3 length equals 14 residues. CDR3 coding DNA: TGTGCCAGCAGCTTTGGACAGGGAGACAGTGAGCAGTTCTTC. Translating it yields CASSFGQGDSEQFF.

To note about this clonotype: This clone may be a read error of a much larger clone one base away. V usage is TRBV27 and J usage is TRBJ1-5; D is uncertain. V lost 7 bases and J lost 6, with 16 bases in between. The CDR3 length is 14 residues. Germline CDR1 MNHEY, CDR2 SMNVEV (reference sequence). The CDR3 sequence: CASTPDGRVQPQHF. The CDR3 DNA reads as TGTGCCAGCACTCCCGACGGTCGGGTTCAGCCCCAGCATTTT.

The table lists this clonotype with many counts. This chain uses TRBV28 with TRBJ2-1; 11 bases match TRBD1. The CDR3 is made up of 16 amino acids. CDR1 and CDR2 from the germline V gene are MDHEN and SYDVKM. V trimming: 8 bases; J trimming: 5 bases; junction bases outside the gene matches: 11. The chain's CDR3 is CASRTGGAGVDNEQFF. DNA of the CDR3: TGTGCCAGCCGGACAGGGGGCGCGGGGGTCGACAATGAGCAGTTCTTC.

This clonotype has a count of ten or more. The rearrangement joins TRBV24-1 to TRBJ2-1; 8 bases match TRBD2. V shed 6 bases, J shed 7 bases, and the junction held 10 bases outside the gene matches. The CDR3 contains 15 residues. Germline CDR1 and CDR2: KGHDR and SFDVKD. As DNA, the CDR3 is TGTGCCACCAGTACTAGCGGAAAAAGCGGAAATGAGCAGTTCTTC. The encoded protein is CATSTSGKSGNEQFF.

At least ten counts were recorded for this clonotype. The chain links TRBV4-2 to TRBJ1-1; D may be TRBD1 (6 bases). Per the germline V gene, CDR1 is LGHNA and CDR2 is YNFKEQ. This CDR3 is 16 amino acids long. Trimming removed 1 base from V and 1 base from J, with 13 bases in between. The CDR3 DNA sequence: TGTGCCAGCAGCCAAGGGGGCAGGACAGAGAACACTGAAGCTTTCTTT. This codes for CASSQGGRTENTEAFF.

With respect to this clonotype: A single base separates this from a much larger clone, so it may be a read error. The rearrangement links TRBV6-2 or TRBV6-3 to TRBJ2-2; TRBD2 might be the D (5 bases). The germline V gene has CDR1 MNHEY and CDR2 SVGEGT. V gave up 11 bases and J gave up 7 bases, with 11 bases separating them. This CDR3 has 11 amino acids. CDR3 loop: CACIGNGELFF. As DNA, the CDR3 is TGTGCCTGCATCGGGAACGGGGAGCTGTTTTTT.

This clonotype was found many times. The chain employs TRBV5-1 and TRBJ2-1; D is perhaps TRBD1 (5 bases). V lost 2 bases to trimming and J lost 6 bases, with 15 bases between them. CDR3 length equals 15 residues. CDR1 and CDR2 (germline): SGHRS, YFSETQ. CDR3 DNA sequence: TGCGCCAGCAGCTTTTCAGGGATCGAAGGCAATGAGCAGTTCTTC. Amino acids: CASSFSGIEGNEQFF.

This clonotype was seen repeatedly, ten times or more. V and J are TRBV20-1 and TRBJ1-5; D gene ambiguous. CDR1 is DFQATT and CDR2 is SNEGSKA in the germline V gene (reference sequence). There are 13 residues in the CDR3. Trimming took 3 bases from V and 7 from J, leaving 13 bases between them. The CDR3 DNA sequence: TGCAGTGCTAGGGGAACCGACCGGCAGCCCCAGCATTTT. Translated: CSARGTDRQPQHF.

The chain recombines TRBV12-3 or TRBV12-4 with TRBJ2-2, with D perhaps TRBD1 (5 bases). The ends were cut back, 6 bases at V and 6 bases at J, with 17 bases in the middle. The CDR3 length is 15 residues. The CDR3 DNA reads as TGTGCCAGCAGGATTCAGGGTATGATGCCCGGGGAGCTGTTTTTT. This encodes CASRIQGMMPGELFF.

This clonotype has ten or more counts. The chain links TRBV6-1 to TRBJ2-3; 8 bases map to TRBD1. The ends lost 3 bases at V and 5 bases at J; junction bases unmatched: 4. This CDR3 has 14 amino acids. Germline V gene sequence: CDR1 MNHNS, CDR2 SASEGT. The CDR3 protein is CASSDRGLGDTQYF. In nucleotides, the CDR3 is TGTGCCAGCAGTGACAGGGGGCTTGGAGATACGCAGTATTTT.

This clonotype was picked up a small number of times. The chain uses TRBV4-1 and TRBJ2-2; TRBD1 matches at 9 bases. V shed 0 bases and J 5 bases; nucleotides not matched to a gene: 10. The CDR3 extends over 18 amino acids. Germline V gene sequence: CDR1 MGHRA, CDR2 YSYEKL. The CDR3 DNA reads as TGCGCCAGCAGCCAAGAATCCCCCGGGACAGGGCTGACCGGGGAGCTGTTTTTT. It is translated as CASSQESPGTGLTGELFF.

This clonotype was counted many times. This rearrangement joins TRBV19 to TRBJ2-1, with TRBD1 identical over 7 bases. V trimming: 6 bases; J trimming: 7 bases; junction bases outside the gene matches: 9. Per the germline V gene, CDR1 is LNHDA and CDR2 is SQIVND (reference sequence). The CDR3 totals 14 residues. The CDR3 loop is CASRPLDRANEQFF. CDR3 in DNA: TGTGCCAGTAGACCTCTCGACAGGGCTAATGAGCAGTTCTTC.

This clonotype has a handful of counts. The CDR3 bases are TGTGCCAGCAGAACAAGCTCTGGAAACACCATATATTTT. This sequence encodes CASRTSSGNTIYF. The genes are TRBV14 and TRBJ1-3, with D unclear. V was pared by 6 bases and J by 0 bases, with 6 bases between. CDR3 length equals 13 residues. Germline assignment: CDR1 SGHDN and CDR2 FVKESK.

This chain joins TRBV7-8 and TRBJ2-7; D tentatively reads TRBD1 or TRBD2 (5 bases each). Germline V gene data show CDR1 as SGHVS and CDR2 as FQNEAQ. The ends were cut back, 6 bases at V and 7 bases at J, with 19 bases in the middle. The CDR3 has 14 amino acids. This chain's CDR3 is CASREPGPRREQYF. For the CDR3, the DNA is TGTGCCAGCAGGGAACCGGGACCTCGACGGGAGCAGTACTTC.

In this sample, this clonotype turned up many times. This sequence joins TRBV29-1 and TRBJ2-1; 9 positions agree with TRBD2. CDR3 length: 16 residues. V shed 0 bases and J 4 bases; nucleotides not matched to a gene: 7. CDR1 SQVTM and CDR2 ANQGSEA come from the germline V gene. CDR3 region: CSVEDIAGATYNEQFF. The CDR3 DNA follows: TGCAGCGTTGAAGATATAGCGGGAGCCACATACAATGAGCAGTTCTTC.

This clonotype was seen at least ten times. The V and J genes are TRBV7-8 and TRBJ1-5; tentative D call: TRBD1 (6 bases). V lost 1 base to trimming and J lost 4 bases, with 11 bases between them. Germline V gene sequence: CDR1 SGHVS, CDR2 FQNEAQ. The CDR3 extends over 15 amino acids. The CDR3 reads CASSLVRDINQPQHF. CDR3 sequence (DNA): TGTGCCAGCAGCTTAGTTAGGGACATTAATCAGCCCCAGCATTTT.